What follows are 29 T cell receptor beta chains derived from one specimen sequenced in a study of technical replicates of blood from a handful of donors. Using immunoSEQ multiplex PCR, the repertoire was profiled, and TCRdb retains in-frame clones only, with some absent. This sample carries tens of thousands of clones, 90% of them seen once, and the ten largest clones take 4.7%. Input material: PBMCs. The origin of the receptors is a human donor in good health. Some clones in this sample may be carry-over from other donors' samples.

This clone appeared a single time. V is TRBV18 and J is TRBJ2-1; the match to TRBD1 covers 9 bases. The germline gives CDR1 KGHSH, CDR2 LQKENI. The J segment lost 3 bases and the V segment lost 6 bases, leaving 3 bases of the junction unmatched. The CDR3 totals 14 residues. Here the CDR3 reads CASSLGQGYNEQFF. The CDR3 DNA reads TGTGCCAGCTCCCTGGGACAGGGCTACAATGAGCAGTTCTTC.

J is TRBJ2-7 and V is TRBV9; D is uncertain. Germline CDR1 reads SGDLS; CDR2 reads YYNGEE. CDR3 length: 11 residues. V lost 4 bases, J lost 4 bases, and 6 bases lay in between. The CDR3 region is CASSTKYEQYF. DNA of the CDR3: TGTGCCAGCAGCACAAAGTACGAGCAGTACTTC.

The chain joins TRBV5-1 to TRBJ2-2, with D perhaps matching TRBD2 (5 bases). V was shortened by 4 bases and J by 1 base, with 14 bases between the two germline ends. The CDR3 covers 16 residues. Germline CDR1 reads SGHRS; CDR2 reads YFSETQ. The CDR3 protein is CASSPGGLGNTGELFF. The DNA of the CDR3 is TGCGCCAGCAGCCCAGGAGGTCTAGGGAACACCGGGGAGCTGTTTTTT. Full variable domain (missing parts from reference TRBV5-1 and TRBJ2-2): KAGVTQTPRYLIKTRGQQVTLSCSPISGHRSVSWYQQTPGQGLQFLFEYFSETQRNKGNFPGRFSGRQFSNSRSEMNVSTLELGDSALYLCASSPGGLGNTGELFFGEGSRLTVL.

The table lists this clone with a count of one. The rearrangement uses TRBV29-1 and TRBJ1-3, with TRBD1 matching over 7 bases. The V gene's germline CDR1 is SQVTM and CDR2 ANQGSEA. The V segment lost 4 bases and the J segment 0 bases; nucleotides outside the gene matches: 3. CDR3 length: 14 residues. CDR3 coding DNA: TGCAGCGTTGGGCAGGGGGGCTCTGGAAACACCATATATTTT. Translating gives CSVGQGGSGNTIYF.

The chain combines TRBV10-3 with TRBJ2-3, with 11 positions matching TRBD2. The CDR3 totals 17 residues. Germline CDR1 ENHRY, CDR2 SYGVKD. Unmatched junction bases numbered 9, after V lost 2 bases and J lost 5 bases. CDR3 bases: TGTGCCATCAGTGAGGCGATAGCGGGGGGGCGAGTAGATACGCAGTATTTT. It yields the protein CAISEAIAGGRVDTQYF.

The rearrangement joins TRBV7-9 to TRBJ2-1; 7 bases are shared with TRBD1. The CDR3 totals 15 residues. CDR1 is SEHNR and CDR2 is FQNEAQ in the germline V gene (reference sequence). Germline trimming cut 8 bases from V and 4 bases from J; bases unmatched to any gene: 11. CDR3 sequence: CASGSTGWGYNEQFF. The CDR3 nucleotides read TGTGCCAGCGGGTCGACAGGGTGGGGGTACAATGAGCAGTTCTTC.

V gene TRBV18 combines with J gene TRBJ1-1; the match to TRBD1 covers 9 bases. V was pared by 2 bases and J by 6 bases, with 10 bases of the junction left unmatched. CDR1 is KGHSH and CDR2 is LQKENI in the germline V gene. The CDR3 extends over 16 amino acids. The CDR3 loop is CASSPFDWTGVAEAFF. The CDR3 DNA reads TGTGCCAGCTCACCATTTGATTGGACAGGGGTCGCTGAAGCTTTCTTT.

The chain recombines TRBV30 with TRBJ1-1; 7 nucleotides agree with TRBD1. CDR1 GTSNPN and CDR2 SVGIG come from the germline V gene (reference sequence). Trimming cost V 0 bases and J 1 base; bases outside gene matches: 5. The length of the CDR3 is 15 residues. Here the CDR3 DNA reads TGTGCCTGGAGTGTAAAGGGGGCAGGGAACACTGAAGCTTTCTTT. It translates to CAWSVKGAGNTEAFF. The full variable domain, its missing parts supplied by reference TRBV30 and TRBJ1-1, is SQTIHQWPATLVQPVGSPLSLECTVEGTSNPNLYWYRQAAGRGLQLLFYSVGIGQISSEVPQNLSASRPQDRQFILSSKKLLLSDSGFYLCAWSVKGAGNTEAFFGQGTRLTVV.

The CDR3 DNA reads TGCGCCAGCAGCTACGGGGGGGCGGTCGAGCAGTACTTC. Protein: CASSYGGAVEQYF. V gene TRBV5-1 combines with J gene TRBJ2-7; 8 bases are a match to TRBD2. The germline CDR1 and CDR2 sequences are SGHRS and YFSETQ. Trimming cost V 3 bases and J 6 bases; bases outside gene matches: 5. The CDR3 runs 13 residues.

The chain carries TRBV6-1 and TRBJ2-5; D might be TRBD2 (5 bases). The germline V gene has CDR1 MNHNS and CDR2 SASEGT. With 1 base removed from V and 5 bases from J, the gap between germline ends came to 11 bases. The CDR3 has 14 residues. The CDR3 reads CASSEGGLGETQYF. DNA for the CDR3: TGTGCCAGCAGTGAAGGAGGGCTGGGGGAGACCCAGTACTTC.

This chain joins TRBV18 and TRBJ2-1; D may be TRBD2 (5 bases). CDR3 length: 20 residues. The germline CDR1 and CDR2 sequences are KGHSH and LQKENI. V was pared by 0 bases and J by 1 base, with 22 bases between. CDR3 loop: CASSPPQGGRFVESYNEQFF. In nucleotides, the CDR3 is TGTGCCAGCTCACCACCCCAAGGTGGGAGATTTGTGGAATCCTACAATGAGCAGTTCTTC.

The J gene is TRBJ2-7, the V gene TRBV6-1; D remains unclear. Trimming stripped 1 base from V and 9 bases from J, with 10 bases between. The V gene's germline CDR1 is MNHNS and CDR2 SASEGT. There are 12 residues in the CDR3. The CDR3 DNA sequence: TGTGCCAGCAGTGAAGGAGCGCCGCGGCAGTACTTC. Residues: CASSEGAPRQYF.

The rearrangement uses TRBV2 and TRBJ1-5, with TRBD1 matching 7 bases. V shed 4 bases, J shed 7 bases, and the junction held 10 bases outside the gene matches. The CDR3 runs 15 residues. From germline, CDR1 is SNHLY and CDR2 FYNNEI. The CDR3 protein is CASSAETGLMQPQHF. CDR3 DNA: TGTGCCAGCAGTGCGGAGACAGGGTTGATGCAGCCCCAGCATTTT.

This clone was seen a single time. The chain uses TRBV7-3 and TRBJ2-7; 8 bases line up with TRBD2. V was pared by 3 bases and J by 2 bases, with 0 bases of the junction left unmatched. CDR3 length equals 13 residues. Germline loops: CDR1 SGHTA, CDR2 FQGTGA. CDR3 residues: CASSFGGAYEQYF. CDR3 nucleotide sequence: TGTGCCAGCAGCTTCGGGGGGGCCTACGAGCAGTACTTC.

V usage is TRBV5-4 and J usage is TRBJ2-7, with 7 bases that match TRBD2. Losses at the gene ends were 4 bases for V and 3 bases for J; bases not matched to a gene: 13. The germline V gene encodes CDR1 SGHNT and CDR2 YYREEE (reference sequence). The CDR3 runs 16 residues. CDR3 DNA: TGTGCCAGCAGCGGCGAACGAACTAGCGTGCACTACGAGCAGTACTTC. It translates to CASSGERTSVHYEQYF.

The chain is built from TRBV4-1 and TRBJ1-3; TRBD1 is a possible D gene (6 bases). Trimming left V 1 base short and J 0 bases short, with 16 bases between. The CDR3 has 18 residues. Germline assignment: CDR1 MGHRA and CDR2 YSYEKL. CDR3 amino acids: CASSQAPPQGSSGNTIYF. CDR3 in DNA: TGCGCCAGCAGCCAAGCTCCCCCACAGGGTAGCTCTGGAAACACCATATATTTT.

The chain has TRBV18 and TRBJ2-3, with 9 bases aligning to TRBD2. The CDR3 extends over 15 amino acids. The trim removed 1 base at V and 7 bases at J, leaving 6 bases unmatched. In germline, CDR1 is KGHSH, CDR2 LQKENI. The DNA for the CDR3 is TGTGCCAGCTCACCACTAGCGGGAGAAAGGAATACGCAGTATTTT. Residues: CASSPLAGERNTQYF.

This chain links TRBV7-6 with TRBJ2-3; a possible D gene is TRBD2 (5 bases). The CDR3 is 18 amino acids. Trimming removed 4 bases from V and 2 bases from J, with 22 bases in between. CDR1 and CDR2 from the germline V gene are SGHVS and FNYEAQ. CDR3 sequence reads: CASSSRNGQPGYTDTQYF. DNA of the CDR3: TGTGCCAGCAGCTCCAGAAACGGGCAGCCGGGGTACACAGATACGCAGTATTTT.

The chain joins TRBV5-4 to TRBJ1-4; TRBD1 matches at 8 bases. The germline V gene has CDR1 SGHNT and CDR2 YYREEE (reference sequence). The CDR3 has 17 amino acids. The trim removed 4 bases at V and 0 bases at J, leaving 8 bases unmatched. This CDR3 is CASSQTGDHATNEKLFF. The CDR3 nucleotides read TGTGCCAGCAGCCAGACAGGGGATCACGCAACTAATGAAAAACTGTTTTTT.

V and J are TRBV7-2 and TRBJ1-3, with TRBD1 as a possible D gene (5 bases). The V gene lost 3 bases and the J gene lost 3 bases, with 9 bases spanning the gap. CDR1 and CDR2 (germline): SGHTA, FQGNSA. The CDR3 contains 14 residues. CDR3 sequence reads: CASSFPDSGNTIYF. CDR3 DNA: TGTGCCAGCAGCTTCCCCGACAGTGGAAACACCATATATTTT.

The CDR3 nucleotides read TGTGCCAGCTCACCCCGTATCCCGGGATCCCAGTCAGATACGCAGTATTTT. Its translation is CASSPRIPGSQSDTQYF. The chain employs TRBV18 and TRBJ2-3; TRBD2 is a possible D gene (5 bases). The germline gives CDR1 KGHSH, CDR2 LQKENI. V lost 3 bases and J 4 bases, leaving 20 bases between the germline ends. The CDR3 is 17 amino acids.

This clone was detected a few times. CDR3 residues: CASSPGEYNQPQHF. The CDR3 nucleotides are TGTGCCAGCTCACCAGGGGAGTACAATCAGCCCCAGCATTTT. This chain links TRBV18 with TRBJ1-5, with unresolved D. The CDR3 covers 14 residues. Between the trimmed V and J ends, which lost 2 bases and 3 bases, there was a span of 8 bases. The V gene's germline CDR1 is KGHSH and CDR2 LQKENI.

With respect to this clone: Other DNA variants within this sample encode the same CDR3. The chain is built from TRBV9 and TRBJ2-3; TRBD2 matches at 11 bases. V lost 0 bases to trimming and J lost 3 bases; unmatched junction nucleotides: 0. The CDR3 runs to 15 residues. Germline V gene data show CDR1 as SGDLS and CDR2 as YYNGEE. The CDR3 protein is CASSVVAGGTDTQYF. The CDR3 nucleotides are TGTGCCAGCAGCGTAGTAGCGGGAGGGACAGATACGCAGTATTTT.

The chain recombines TRBV5-1 with TRBJ2-7; the D gene is possibly TRBD1 (6 bases). Between the trimmed V and J ends, which lost 5 bases and 2 bases, there was a span of 14 bases. Germline assignment: CDR1 SGHRS and CDR2 YFSETQ. The CDR3 totals 14 residues. The DNA of the CDR3 is TGCGCCAGCAGAACAGGGCCTACTCCCTACGAGCAGTACTTC. Encoded protein: CASRTGPTPYEQYF.

The chain carries TRBV6-6 and TRBJ1-5; D ambiguous. CDR3 length equals 13 residues. Trimming removed 6 bases from V and 3 bases from J, with 9 bases in between. CDR1 and CDR2 (germline): MNHNY, SVGAGI (reference sequence). CDR3 bases: TGTGCCAGCAGCTCCGACTTCAATCAGCCCCAGCATTTT. Translating gives CASSSDFNQPQHF.

The rearrangement uses TRBV4-1 and TRBJ2-2; 12 bases are a match to TRBD2. The V and J ends lost 6 bases and 0 bases, in that order; junction bases with no gene match: 2. The CDR3 covers 16 residues. Germline CDR1 and CDR2: MGHRA and YSYEKL. CDR3 protein: CASRRTSGTNTGELFF. In DNA, the CDR3 is TGCGCCAGCAGACGGACTAGCGGGACGAACACCGGGGAGCTGTTTTTT.

This rearrangement joins TRBV29-1 to TRBJ2-1; 7 bases agree with TRBD1. Germline CDR1 reads SQVTM; CDR2 reads ANQGSEA. The CDR3 spans 13 residues. V was clipped by 6 bases and J by 5 bases; unmatched bases: 7. The DNA for the CDR3 is TGCAGCGTCGGAGTGACAGGGCACAATGAGCAGTTCTTC. Its translation is CSVGVTGHNEQFF.

V gene TRBV19 combines with J gene TRBJ2-7; D gene unclear. Germline CDR1 and CDR2: LNHDA and SQIVND (reference sequence). This CDR3 has 13 amino acids. With 2 bases removed from V and 4 bases from J, the gap between germline ends came to 9 bases. CDR3 sequence (DNA): TGTGCCAGTAGTATAACCCGGTTATACGAGCAGTACTTC. Protein sequence: CASSITRLYEQYF.

The chain combines TRBV5-1 with TRBJ1-6; possibly TRBD1 for D (6 bases). Germline V gives CDR1 SGHRS, CDR2 YFSETQ. This CDR3 spans 15 amino acids. V lost 5 bases, J lost 3 bases, and 12 bases lay in between. The CDR3 region is CASRKTDSYNSPLHF. In nucleotides, the CDR3 is TGCGCCAGCAGAAAGACGGACAGCTATAATTCACCCCTCCACTTT.